This TCR beta chain was identified during a study of PD-1 blockade in classical Hodgkin lymphoma. Study observations and caveats: Reports described newly diagnosed patients as having lower baseline TCR diversity than healthy donors.

TCRdb's copy holds only in-frame clones and misses some; the assay was immunoSEQ multiplex PCR. The data show over 15,000 clones, roughly 77% seen once. Points on this clone: Its antigen is still unknown.

Relapses following autologous stem cell transplantation were seen in all patients, with brentuximab vedotin exposure varying. The CDR3 has 15 amino acids. V gave up 5 bases and J gave up 2 bases, with 16 bases separating them. Germline V gene lookup returns CDR1 MDHEN and CDR2 SYDVKM. Sequenced material: peripheral blood mononuclear cells (PBMCs), taken before the second cycle of nivolumab. J is TRBJ2-7 and V is TRBV28; tentative D call: TRBD2 (5 bases). The receptor was isolated from a human donor with classical Hodgkin lymphoma. The chain's CDR3 is CASSLFWTSTYEQYF. CDR3 nucleotides: TGTGCCAGCAGTCTTTTCTGGACTTCTACCTACGAGCAGTACTTC. The full variable domain, rest sourced from reference TRBV28 and TRBJ2-7, is DVKVTQSSRYLVKRTGEKVFLECVQDMDHENMFWYRQDPGLGLRLIYFSYDVKMKEKGDIPEGYSVSREKKERFSLILESASTNQTSMYLCASSLFWTSTYEQYFGPGTRLTVT.